The 7 T cell receptor beta chains below all came from one sample that was sequenced in a study of T cell responses to AZD1222 COVID-19 vaccine. Only in-frame clones appear in the TCRdb table, and some are missing; sequencing was by immunoSEQ multiplex PCR. This sample carries 53,000 or so clones, roughly 85% of them seen once, and the ten largest clones take 6% to 7%. Source: peripheral blood, taken 28 days after the second AZD1222 dose. Receptor source: an adult who received the AZD1222 COVID-19 vaccine.

The rearrangement links TRBV28 to TRBJ1-2, with 8 bases aligning to TRBD1. This CDR3 contains 15 residues. Germline-derived CDR1 and CDR2 are MDHEN and SYDVKM. J lost 3 bases, V lost 6 bases, and 9 bases had no gene match. CDR3 sequence (DNA): TGTGCCAGCAGCCCCCGGGACAGGTCTGACTATGGCTACACCTTC. Translated, it gives CASSPRDRSDYGYTF.

The genes are TRBV5-1 and TRBJ2-7; 7 bases are shared with TRBD1. V gave up 1 base and J gave up 6 bases; unmatched junction bases: 10. Germline V gives CDR1 SGHRS, CDR2 YFSETQ. The CDR3 consists of 15 residues. The chain's CDR3 is CASSLSQLTGREQYF. CDR3 DNA sequence: TGCGCCAGCAGCTTGTCTCAGTTGACAGGGCGCGAGCAGTACTTC.

This clone has just one count. V and J are TRBV4-2 and TRBJ2-1; 7 bases match TRBD2. The ends lost 4 bases at V and 2 bases at J; junction bases unmatched: 8. The CDR3 has 16 amino acids. The V gene's germline CDR1 is LGHNA and CDR2 YNFKEQ. This CDR3 reads CASSPSGGEPYNEQFF. CDR3 DNA sequence: TGTGCCAGCAGCCCCAGTGGGGGGGAACCCTACAATGAGCAGTTCTTC.

The V call is TRBV19, the J call TRBJ1-5, with a tentative D call TRBD1 (5 bases). Germline values: CDR1 LNHDA, CDR2 SQIVND (reference sequence). V was cut by 3 bases and J by 3 bases, with 21 bases left in between. This CDR3 is built from 18 residues. In nucleotides, the CDR3 is TGTGCCAGTAGTATGGGCGGAATTGGGGGTTGGTCCAATCAGCCCCAGCATTTT. This sequence encodes CASSMGGIGGWSNQPQHF.

This clone was recorded once. The rearrangement links TRBV15 to TRBJ2-7, with D perhaps TRBD2 (6 bases). The CDR3 is made up of 14 amino acids. V lost 3 bases and J lost 7, with 16 bases in between. The germline V gene encodes CDR1 LNHNV and CDR2 YYDKDF (reference sequence). As DNA, the CDR3 is TGTGCCACCAGCAGCACCGGGACTCTAGCGGAGCAGTACTTC. It specifies CATSSTGTLAEQYF.

The chain recombines TRBV5-4 with TRBJ2-6; 16 nucleotides match TRBD2. Looked up from germline, CDR1 is SGHNT and CDR2 is YYREEE (reference sequence). The CDR3 runs 20 residues. V was clipped by 4 bases and J by 0 bases; unmatched bases: 7. CDR3 residues: CASSQGLAGGIPSGANVLTF. CDR3 in DNA: TGTGCCAGCAGCCAGGGACTAGCGGGAGGGATCCCCTCTGGGGCCAACGTCCTGACTTTC. The full variable domain, completed using reference TRBV5-4 and TRBJ2-6, is ETGVTQSPTHLIKTRGQQVTLRCSSQSGHNTVSWYQQALGQGPQFIFQYYREEENGRGNFPPRFSGLQFPNYSSELNVNALELDDSALYLCASSQGLAGGIPSGANVLTFGAGSRLTVL.

V gene TRBV19 combines with J gene TRBJ2-7, with D possibly called TRBD1 or TRBD2 (6 bases each). The ends were cut back, 6 bases at V and 0 bases at J, with 18 bases in the middle. CDR3 length: 16 residues. Germline CDR1 and CDR2: LNHDA and SQIVND (reference sequence). CDR3 region: CASRTLIGGSSYEQYF. For the CDR3, the DNA is TGTGCCAGTAGGACACTTATAGGGGGGTCCTCCTACGAGCAGTACTTC.